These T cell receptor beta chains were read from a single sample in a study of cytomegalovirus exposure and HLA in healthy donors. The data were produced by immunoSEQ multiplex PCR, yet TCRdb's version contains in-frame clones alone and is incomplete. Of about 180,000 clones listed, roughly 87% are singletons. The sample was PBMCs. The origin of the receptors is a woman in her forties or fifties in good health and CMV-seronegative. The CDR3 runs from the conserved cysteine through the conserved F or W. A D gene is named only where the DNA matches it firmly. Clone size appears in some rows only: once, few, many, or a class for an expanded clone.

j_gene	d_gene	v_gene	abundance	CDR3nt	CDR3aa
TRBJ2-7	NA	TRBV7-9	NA	TGTGCCAGCAGCTCCGGGACATTTTCCTACGAGCAGTACTTC	CASSSGTFSYEQYF
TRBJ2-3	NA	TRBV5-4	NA	TGTGCCAGCAGTCCAATGGCCCACACAGATACGCAGTATTTT	CASSPMAHTDTQYF
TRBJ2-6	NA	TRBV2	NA	TGTGCCAGCAGTGTACAGGGCCACTCTGGGGCCAACGTCCTGACTTTC	CASSVQGHSGANVLTF
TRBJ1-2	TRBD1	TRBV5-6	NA	TGTGCCAGCAGCTCCAGGGGGCTCCACCCTGGCTACACCTTC	CASSSRGLHPGYTF
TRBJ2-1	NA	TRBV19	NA	TGTGCCAGTAGTATAGATCTATACAATGAGCAGTTCTTC	CASSIDLYNEQFF
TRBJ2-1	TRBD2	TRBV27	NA	TGTGCCAGCAGTTCAATAGCGGGACCATTCGGGAATGAGCAGTTCTTC	CASSSIAGPFGNEQFF
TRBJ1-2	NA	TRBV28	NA	TGTGCCAGCAGTATAAGACAACATGGCTACACCTTC	CASSIRQHGYTF
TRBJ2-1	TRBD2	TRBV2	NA	TGTGCCAGCCGCTTAGCGGGAGTCCCGAATGAGCAGTTCTTC	CASRLAGVPNEQFF
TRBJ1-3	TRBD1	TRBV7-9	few	TGTGCCAGCAGCGAGGGACAGTTGCCGGGAAACACCATATATTTT	CASSEGQLPGNTIYF
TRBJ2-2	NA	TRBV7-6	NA	TGTGCCAGCAGCTCGTATATGAACACCGGGGAGCTGTTTTTT	CASSSYMNTGELFF
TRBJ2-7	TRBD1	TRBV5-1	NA	TGCGCCAGCAGCTTTGGGACAGGGGGCTACGAGCAGTACTTC	CASSFGTGGYEQYF